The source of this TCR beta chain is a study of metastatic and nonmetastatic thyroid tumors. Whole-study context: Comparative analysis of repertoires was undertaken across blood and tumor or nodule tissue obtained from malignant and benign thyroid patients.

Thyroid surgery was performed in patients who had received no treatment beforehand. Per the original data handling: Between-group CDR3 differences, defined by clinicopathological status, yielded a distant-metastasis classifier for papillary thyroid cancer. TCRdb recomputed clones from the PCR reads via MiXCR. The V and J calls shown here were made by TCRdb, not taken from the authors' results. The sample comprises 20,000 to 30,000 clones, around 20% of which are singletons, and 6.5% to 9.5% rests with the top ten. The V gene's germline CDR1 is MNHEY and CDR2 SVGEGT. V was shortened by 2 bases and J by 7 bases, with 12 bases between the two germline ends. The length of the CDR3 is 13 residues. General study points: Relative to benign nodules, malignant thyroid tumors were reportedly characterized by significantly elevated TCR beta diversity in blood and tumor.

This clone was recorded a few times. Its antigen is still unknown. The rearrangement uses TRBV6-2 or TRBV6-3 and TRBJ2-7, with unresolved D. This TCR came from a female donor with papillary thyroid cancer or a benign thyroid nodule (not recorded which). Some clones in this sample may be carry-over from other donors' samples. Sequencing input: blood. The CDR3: CASSYGRDREQYF. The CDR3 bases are TGTGCCAGCAGTTACGGCCGAGATCGGGAGCAGTACTTC.